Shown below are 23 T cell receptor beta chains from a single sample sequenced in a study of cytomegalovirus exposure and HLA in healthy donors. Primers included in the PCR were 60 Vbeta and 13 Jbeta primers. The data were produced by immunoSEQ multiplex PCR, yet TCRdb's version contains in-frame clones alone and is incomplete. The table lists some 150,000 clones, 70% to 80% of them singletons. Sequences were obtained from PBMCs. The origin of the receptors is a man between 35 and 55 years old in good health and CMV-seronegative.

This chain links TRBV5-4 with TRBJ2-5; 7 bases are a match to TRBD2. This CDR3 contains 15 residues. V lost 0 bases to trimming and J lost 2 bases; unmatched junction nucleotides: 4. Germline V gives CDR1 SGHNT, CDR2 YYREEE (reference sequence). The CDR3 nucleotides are TGTGCCAGCAGCTTGGCGGTTAGCGGGCAAGAGACCCAGTACTTC. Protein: CASSLAVSGQETQYF.

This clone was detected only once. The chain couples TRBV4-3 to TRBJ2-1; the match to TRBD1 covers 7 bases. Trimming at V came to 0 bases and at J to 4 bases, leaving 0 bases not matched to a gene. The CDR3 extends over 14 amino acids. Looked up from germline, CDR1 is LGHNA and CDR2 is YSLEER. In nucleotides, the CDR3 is TGCGCCAGCAGCCAAGACAGGGGGTACAATGAGCAGTTCTTC. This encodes CASSQDRGYNEQFF.

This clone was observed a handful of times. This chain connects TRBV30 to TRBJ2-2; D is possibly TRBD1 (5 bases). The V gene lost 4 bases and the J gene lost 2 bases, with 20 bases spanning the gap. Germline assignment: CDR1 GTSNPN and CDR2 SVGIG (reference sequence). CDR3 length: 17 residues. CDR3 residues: CAWTPVGKGENTGELFF. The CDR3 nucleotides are TGTGCCTGGACTCCGGTCGGCAAAGGGGAAAACACCGGGGAGCTGTTTTTT.

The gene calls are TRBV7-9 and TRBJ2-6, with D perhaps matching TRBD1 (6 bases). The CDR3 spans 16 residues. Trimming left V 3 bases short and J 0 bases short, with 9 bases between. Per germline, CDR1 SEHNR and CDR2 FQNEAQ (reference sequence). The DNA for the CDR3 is TGTGCCAGCAGCTTCTTACAGGGCTCTGGGGCCAACGTCCTGACTTTC. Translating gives CASSFLQGSGANVLTF.

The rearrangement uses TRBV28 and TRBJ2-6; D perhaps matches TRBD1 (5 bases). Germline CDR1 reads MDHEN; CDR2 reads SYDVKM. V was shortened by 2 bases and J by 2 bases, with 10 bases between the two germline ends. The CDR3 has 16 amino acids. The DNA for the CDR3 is TGTGCCAGCAGTTTAAGTATCAGGGCTGGGGCCAACGTCCTGACTTTC. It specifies CASSLSIRAGANVLTF.

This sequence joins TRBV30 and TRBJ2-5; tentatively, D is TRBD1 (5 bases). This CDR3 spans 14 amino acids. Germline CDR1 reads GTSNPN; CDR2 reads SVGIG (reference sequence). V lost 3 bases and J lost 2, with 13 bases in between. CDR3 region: CAWRDTGVQETQYF. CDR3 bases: TGTGCCTGGAGAGATACAGGAGTTCAAGAGACCCAGTACTTC. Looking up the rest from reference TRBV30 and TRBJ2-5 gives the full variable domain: SQTIHQWPATLVQPVGSPLSLECTVEGTSNPNLYWYRQAAGRGLQLLFYSVGIGQISSEVPQNLSASRPQDRQFILSSKKLLLSDSGFYLCAWRDTGVQETQYFGPGTRLLVL.

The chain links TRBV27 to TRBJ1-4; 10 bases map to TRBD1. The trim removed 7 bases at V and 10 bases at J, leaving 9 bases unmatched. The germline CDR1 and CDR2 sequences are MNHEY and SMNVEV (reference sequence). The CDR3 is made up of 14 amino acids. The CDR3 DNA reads TGTGCCAGCAAAAGACAGGGGGCGACGGTAAAACTGTTTTTT. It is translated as CASKRQGATVKLFF. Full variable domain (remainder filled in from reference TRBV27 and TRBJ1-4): EAQVTQNPRYLITVTGKKLTVTCSQNMNHEYMSWYRQDPGLGLRQIYYSMNVEVTDKGDVPEGYKVSRKEKRNFPLILESPSPNQTSLYFCASKRQGATVKLFFGSGTQLSVL.

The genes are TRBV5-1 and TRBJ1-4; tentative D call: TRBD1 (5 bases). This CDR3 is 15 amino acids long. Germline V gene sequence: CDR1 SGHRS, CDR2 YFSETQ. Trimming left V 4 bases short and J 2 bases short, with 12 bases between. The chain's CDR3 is CASSKSGGTNEKLFF. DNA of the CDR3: TGCGCCAGCAGCAAGTCGGGGGGTACTAATGAAAAACTGTTTTTT.

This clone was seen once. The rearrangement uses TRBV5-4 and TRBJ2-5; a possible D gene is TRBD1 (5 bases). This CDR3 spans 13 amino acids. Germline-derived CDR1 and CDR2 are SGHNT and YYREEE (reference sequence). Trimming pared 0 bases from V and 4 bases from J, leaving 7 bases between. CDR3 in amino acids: CASSLDRGETQYF. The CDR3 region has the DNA TGTGCCAGCAGCTTGGATAGGGGAGAGACCCAGTACTTC.

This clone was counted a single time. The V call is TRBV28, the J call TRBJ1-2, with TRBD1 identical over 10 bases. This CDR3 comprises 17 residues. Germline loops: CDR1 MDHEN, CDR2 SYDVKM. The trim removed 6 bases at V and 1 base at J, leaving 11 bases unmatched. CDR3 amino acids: CASRETGGAEFNYGYTF. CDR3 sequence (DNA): TGTGCCAGCAGAGAGACAGGGGGCGCCGAATTTAACTATGGCTACACCTTC.

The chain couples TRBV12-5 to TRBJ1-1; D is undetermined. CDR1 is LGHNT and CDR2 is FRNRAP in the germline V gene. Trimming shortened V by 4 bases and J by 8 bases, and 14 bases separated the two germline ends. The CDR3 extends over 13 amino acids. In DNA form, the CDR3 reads TGTGCTAGTGGTTCCTCCGGGAACGGCGAAGCTTTCTTT. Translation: CASGSSGNGEAFF.

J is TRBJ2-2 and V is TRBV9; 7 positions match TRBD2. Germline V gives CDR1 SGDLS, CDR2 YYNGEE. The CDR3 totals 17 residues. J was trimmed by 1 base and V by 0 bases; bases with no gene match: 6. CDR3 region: CASSVGGQRGNTGELFF. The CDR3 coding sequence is TGTGCCAGCAGCGTAGGCGGCCAGCGGGGGAACACCGGGGAGCTGTTTTTT.

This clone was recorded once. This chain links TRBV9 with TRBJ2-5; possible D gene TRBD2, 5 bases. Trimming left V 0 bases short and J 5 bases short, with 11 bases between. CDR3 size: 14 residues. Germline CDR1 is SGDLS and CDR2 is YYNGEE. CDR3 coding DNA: TGTGCCAGCAGCGTAGAAACTAGTGCCGAGACCCAGTACTTC. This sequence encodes CASSVETSAETQYF. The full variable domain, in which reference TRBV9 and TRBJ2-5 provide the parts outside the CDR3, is DSGVTQTPKHLITATGQRVTLRCSPRSGDLSVYWYQQSLDQGLQFLIQYYNGEERAKGNILERFSAQQFPDLHSELNLSSLELGDSALYFCASSVETSAETQYFGPGTRLLVL.

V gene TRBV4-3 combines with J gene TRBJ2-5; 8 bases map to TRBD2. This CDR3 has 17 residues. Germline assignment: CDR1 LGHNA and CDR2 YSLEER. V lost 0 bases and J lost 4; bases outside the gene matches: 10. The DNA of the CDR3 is TGCGCCAGCAGCCAAGAAGTAAGCGGGGGCCCCGGAGAGACCCAGTACTTC. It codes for CASSQEVSGGPGETQYF.

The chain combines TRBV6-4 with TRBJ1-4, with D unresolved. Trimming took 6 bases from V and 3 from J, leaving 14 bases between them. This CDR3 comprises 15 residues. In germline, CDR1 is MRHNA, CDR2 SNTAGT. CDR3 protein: CASSPRGLPNEKLFF. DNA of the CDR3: TGTGCCAGCAGCCCACGCGGGCTCCCTAATGAAAAACTGTTTTTT.

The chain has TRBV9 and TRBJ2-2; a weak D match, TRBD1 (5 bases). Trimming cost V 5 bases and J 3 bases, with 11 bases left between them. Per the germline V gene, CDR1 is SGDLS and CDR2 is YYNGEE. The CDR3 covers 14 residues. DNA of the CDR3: TGTGCCAGCAGGAAGGGGCCGGACACCGGGGAGCTGTTTTTT. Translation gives CASRKGPDTGELFF.

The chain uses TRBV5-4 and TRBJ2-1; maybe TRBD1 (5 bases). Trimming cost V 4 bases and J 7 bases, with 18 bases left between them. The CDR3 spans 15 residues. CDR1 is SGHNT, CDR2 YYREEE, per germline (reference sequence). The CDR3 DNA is TGTGCCAGCAGCCCTCTCCAGGGTGGCTTGAATGAGCAGTTCTTC. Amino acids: CASSPLQGGLNEQFF.

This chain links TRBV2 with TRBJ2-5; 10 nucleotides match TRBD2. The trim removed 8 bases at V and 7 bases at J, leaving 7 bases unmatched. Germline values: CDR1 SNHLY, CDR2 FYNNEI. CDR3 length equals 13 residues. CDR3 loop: CASRTSGGGTQYF. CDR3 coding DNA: TGTGCCAGCCGGACTAGCGGCGGGGGGACCCAGTACTTC. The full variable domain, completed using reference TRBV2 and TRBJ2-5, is EPEVTQTPSHQVTQMGQEVILRCVPISNHLYFYWYRQILGQKVEFLVSFYNNEISEKSEIFDDQFSVERPDGSNFTLKIRSTKLEDSAMYFCASRTSGGGTQYFGPGTRLLVL.

CDR3: CASILQGARTEAFF. Here the CDR3 DNA reads TGTGCCAGCATTCTCCAGGGGGCTCGCACTGAAGCTTTCTTT. This rearrangement joins TRBV5-4 to TRBJ1-1; 8 bases line up with TRBD1. The V and J ends lost 6 bases and 4 bases, in that order; junction bases with no gene match: 8. Per germline, CDR1 SGHNT and CDR2 YYREEE (reference sequence). This CDR3 is built from 14 residues.

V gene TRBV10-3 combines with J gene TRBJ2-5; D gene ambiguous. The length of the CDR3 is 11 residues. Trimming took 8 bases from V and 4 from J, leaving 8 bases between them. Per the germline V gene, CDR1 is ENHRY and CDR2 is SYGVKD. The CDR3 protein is CAIGGRETQYF. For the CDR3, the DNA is TGTGCCATCGGTGGTAGAGAGACCCAGTACTTC.

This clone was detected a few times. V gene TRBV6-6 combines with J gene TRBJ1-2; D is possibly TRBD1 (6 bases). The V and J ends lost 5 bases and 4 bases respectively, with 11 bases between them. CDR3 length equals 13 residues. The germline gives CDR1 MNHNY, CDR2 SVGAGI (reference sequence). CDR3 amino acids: CASSGIGGYGYTF. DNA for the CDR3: TGTGCCAGCAGTGGAATAGGGGGCTATGGCTACACCTTC.

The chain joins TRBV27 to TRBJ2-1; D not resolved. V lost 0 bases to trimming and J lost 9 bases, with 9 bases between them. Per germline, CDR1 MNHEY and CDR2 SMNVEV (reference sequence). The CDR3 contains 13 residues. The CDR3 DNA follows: TGTGCCAGCAGTTTATCGAGTTTAAGTGAGCAGTTCTTC. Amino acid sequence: CASSLSSLSEQFF.

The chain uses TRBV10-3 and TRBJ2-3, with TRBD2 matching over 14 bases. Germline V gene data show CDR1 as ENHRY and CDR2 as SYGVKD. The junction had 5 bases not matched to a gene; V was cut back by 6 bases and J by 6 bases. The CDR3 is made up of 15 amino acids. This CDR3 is CAISLTSGGADTQYF. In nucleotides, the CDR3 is TGTGCCATCAGCTTGACTAGCGGGGGGGCGGATACGCAGTATTTT.